The table lists the clone carrying this TCR beta chain with many counts. The data stem from a study of regulatory T cells in long-lasting Graves disease. V was clipped by 5 bases and J by 5 bases; unmatched bases: 6. This CDR3 has 16 amino acids. Germline CDR1 reads SNHLY; CDR2 reads FYNNEI. iRepertoire HTBI primers and Arm-PCR of CDR3 regions built TCR beta libraries. TCRdb re-derived calls from the multiplex PCR reads in MiXCR, one entry per CDR3 protein. The profile shows around 250,000 distinct CDR3 sequences, around 18% of them singletons. Described time point: newly diagnosed GD, antithyroid drugs for less than 3 months. Scientists built the TCR library using RNA that was extracted from PBMCs. The same sample was also used in a study of T cells in Graves' hyperthyroidism and ophthalmopathy. From that second work: Researchers defined stable Graves' hyperthyroidism as no ophthalmopathy progression within 18 months. The HTBI primer set was used in a first-round RT-PCR of the TCR CDR3. The model's output predicted ophthalmopathy at a median of about 6.5 months prior to onset.

The sequenced sample was peripheral blood mononuclear cells (PBMCs), obtained at new diagnosis, from a patient treated with antithyroid drugs. The TCR comes from a woman in her 30s with Graves disease. V gene TRBV2 combines with J gene TRBJ2-3; 14 bases are shared with TRBD2. CDR3: CASSKGLAGVGDTQYF. The CDR3, as DNA: TGTGCCAGCAGTAAGGGACTAGCGGGGGTGGGAGATACGCAGTATTTT.